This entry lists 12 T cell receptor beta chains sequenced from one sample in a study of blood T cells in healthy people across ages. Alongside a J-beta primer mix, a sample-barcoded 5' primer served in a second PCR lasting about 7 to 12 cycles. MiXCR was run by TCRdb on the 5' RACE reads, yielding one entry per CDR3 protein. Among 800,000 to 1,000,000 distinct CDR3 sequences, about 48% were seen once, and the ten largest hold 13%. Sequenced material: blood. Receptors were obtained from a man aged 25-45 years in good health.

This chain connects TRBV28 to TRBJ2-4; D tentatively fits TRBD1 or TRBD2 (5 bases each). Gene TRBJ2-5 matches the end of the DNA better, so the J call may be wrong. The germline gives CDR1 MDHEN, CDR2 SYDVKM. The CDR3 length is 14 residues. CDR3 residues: CASSLNTLGATQYF. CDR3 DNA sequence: TGTGCCAGCAGTTTGAACACGCTCGGGGCGACCCAGTACTTC.

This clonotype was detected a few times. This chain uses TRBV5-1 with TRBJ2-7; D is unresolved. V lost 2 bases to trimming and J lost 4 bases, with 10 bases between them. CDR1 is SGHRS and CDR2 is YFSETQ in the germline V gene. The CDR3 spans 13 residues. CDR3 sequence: CASSFESQYEQYF. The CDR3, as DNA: TGCGCCAGCAGCTTCGAGAGTCAGTACGAGCAGTACTTC.

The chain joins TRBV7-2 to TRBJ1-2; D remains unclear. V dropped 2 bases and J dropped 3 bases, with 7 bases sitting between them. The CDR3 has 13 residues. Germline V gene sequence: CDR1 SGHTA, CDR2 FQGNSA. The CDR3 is CASSLPQDYGYTF. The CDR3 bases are TGTGCCAGCAGCTTACCCCAGGACTATGGCTACACCTTC.

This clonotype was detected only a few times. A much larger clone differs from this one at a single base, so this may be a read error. CDR3 nucleotide sequence: TGTGTCATCAGTGAGGGGACAGGGTCTAATGAGCAGTTCTTC. Protein product: CVISEGTGSNEQFF. The rearrangement joins TRBV10-3 to TRBJ2-1, with 9 bases matching TRBD1. CDR3 length equals 14 residues. The germline V gene has CDR1 ENHRY and CDR2 SYGVKD.

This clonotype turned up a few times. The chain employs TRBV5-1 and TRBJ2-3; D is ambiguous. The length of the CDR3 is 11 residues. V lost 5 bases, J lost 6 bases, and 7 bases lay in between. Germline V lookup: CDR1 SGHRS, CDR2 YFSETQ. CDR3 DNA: TGCGCCAGCAGTATGGGGGATACGCAGTATTTT. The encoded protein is CASSMGDTQYF.

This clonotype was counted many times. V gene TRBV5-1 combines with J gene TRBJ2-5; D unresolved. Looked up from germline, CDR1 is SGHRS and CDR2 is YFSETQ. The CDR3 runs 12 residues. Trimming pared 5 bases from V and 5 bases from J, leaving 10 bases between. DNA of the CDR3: TGCGCCAGCAGTCTCGCCACTGAGACCCAGTACTTC. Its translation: CASSLATETQYF. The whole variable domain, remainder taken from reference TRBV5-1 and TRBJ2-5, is KAGVTQTPRYLIKTRGQQVTLSCSPISGHRSVSWYQQTPGQGLQFLFEYFSETQRNKGNFPGRFSGRQFSNSRSEMNVSTLELGDSALYLCASSLATETQYFGPGTRLLVL.

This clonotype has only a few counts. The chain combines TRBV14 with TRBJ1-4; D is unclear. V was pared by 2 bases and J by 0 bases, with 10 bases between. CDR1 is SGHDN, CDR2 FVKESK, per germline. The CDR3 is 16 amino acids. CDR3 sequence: CASSQSGGATNEKLFF. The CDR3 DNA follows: TGTGCCAGCAGCCAATCGGGAGGCGCAACTAATGAAAAACTGTTTTTT.

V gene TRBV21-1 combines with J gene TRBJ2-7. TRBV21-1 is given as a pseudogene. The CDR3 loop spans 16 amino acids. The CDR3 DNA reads TGTGCCAGCAGCAAAGGGAACACAGTAACCTCCTACGAGCAGTACTTC. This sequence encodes CASSKGNTVTSYEQYF.

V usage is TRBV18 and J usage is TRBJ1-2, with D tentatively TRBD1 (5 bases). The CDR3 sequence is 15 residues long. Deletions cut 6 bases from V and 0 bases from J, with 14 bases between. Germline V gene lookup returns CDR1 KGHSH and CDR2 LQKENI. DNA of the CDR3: TGTGCCAGCTCCCAATCACAGGATACTAACTATGGCTACACCTTC. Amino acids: CASSQSQDTNYGYTF.

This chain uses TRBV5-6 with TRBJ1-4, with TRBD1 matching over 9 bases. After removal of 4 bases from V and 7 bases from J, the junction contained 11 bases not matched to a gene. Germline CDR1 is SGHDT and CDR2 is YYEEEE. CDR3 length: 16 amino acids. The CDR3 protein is CASSLDPGTGTEKLFF. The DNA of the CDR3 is TGTGCCAGCAGCCTAGACCCCGGGACAGGGACTGAAAAACTGTTTTTT.

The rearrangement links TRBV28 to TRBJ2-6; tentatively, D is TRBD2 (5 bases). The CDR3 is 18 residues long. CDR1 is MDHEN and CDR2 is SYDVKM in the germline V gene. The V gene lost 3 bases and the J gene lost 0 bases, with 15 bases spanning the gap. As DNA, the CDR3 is TGTGCCAGCAGTTTTTCGGGGTCCCTTCCCTCTGGGGCCAACGTCCTGACTTTC. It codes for CASSFSGSLPSGANVLTF.

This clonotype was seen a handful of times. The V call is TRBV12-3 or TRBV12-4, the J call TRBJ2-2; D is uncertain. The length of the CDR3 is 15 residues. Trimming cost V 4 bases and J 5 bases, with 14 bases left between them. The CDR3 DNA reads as TGTGCCAGCAGTTACAGTTTTAGCCCTACCGGGGAGCTGTTTTTT. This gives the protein CASSYSFSPTGELFF.